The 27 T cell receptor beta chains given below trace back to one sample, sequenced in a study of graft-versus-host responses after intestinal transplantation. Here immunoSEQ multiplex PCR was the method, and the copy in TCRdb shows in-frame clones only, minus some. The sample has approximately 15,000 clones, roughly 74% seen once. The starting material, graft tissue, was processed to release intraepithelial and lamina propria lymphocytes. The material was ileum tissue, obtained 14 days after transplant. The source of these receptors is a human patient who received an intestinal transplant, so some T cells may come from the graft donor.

CDR3 nucleotide sequence: TGTGCCAGCAGTTACAGGGGCGATACTGAAGCTTTCTTT. Translating it yields CASSYRGDTEAFF. The V and J genes are TRBV6-5 and TRBJ1-1; D possibly corresponds to TRBD1 (5 bases). The CDR3 spans 13 residues. The V end was cut by 2 bases, the J end by 5 bases, with 9 bases between. Germline values: CDR1 MNHEY, CDR2 SVGAGI.

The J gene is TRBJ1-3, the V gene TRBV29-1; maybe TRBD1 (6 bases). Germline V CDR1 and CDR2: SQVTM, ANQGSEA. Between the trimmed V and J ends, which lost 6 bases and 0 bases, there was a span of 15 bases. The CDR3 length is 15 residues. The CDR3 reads CSVNRVQSSGNTIYF. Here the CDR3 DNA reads TGCAGCGTGAACAGGGTTCAGAGCTCTGGAAACACCATATATTTT.

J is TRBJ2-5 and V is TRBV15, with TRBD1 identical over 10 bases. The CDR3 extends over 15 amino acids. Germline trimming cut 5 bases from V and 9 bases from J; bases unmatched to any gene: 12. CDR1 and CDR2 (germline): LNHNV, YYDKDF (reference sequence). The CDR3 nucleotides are TGTGCCACCAGCCCCGCCGGGACAGGGGTGGGACCCCAGTACTTC. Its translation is CATSPAGTGVGPQYF.

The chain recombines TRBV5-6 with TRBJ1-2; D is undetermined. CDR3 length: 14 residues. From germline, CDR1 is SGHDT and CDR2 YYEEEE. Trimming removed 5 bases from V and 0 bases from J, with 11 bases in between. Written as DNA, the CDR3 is TGTGCCAGCAGGCGACACGACTCTAACTATGGCTACACCTTC. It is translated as CASRRHDSNYGYTF.

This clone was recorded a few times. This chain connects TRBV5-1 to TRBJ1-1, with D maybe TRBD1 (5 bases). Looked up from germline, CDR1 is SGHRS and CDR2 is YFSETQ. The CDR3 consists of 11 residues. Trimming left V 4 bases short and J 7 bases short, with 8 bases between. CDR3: CASSVGGEAFF. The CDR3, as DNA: TGCGCCAGCAGCGTTGGGGGTGAAGCTTTCTTT.

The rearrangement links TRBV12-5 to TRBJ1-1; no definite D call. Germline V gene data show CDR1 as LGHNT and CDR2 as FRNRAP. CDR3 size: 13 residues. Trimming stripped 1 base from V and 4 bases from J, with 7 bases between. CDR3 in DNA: TGTGCTAGTGGTTTGGAAGGAGGCACTGAAGCTTTCTTT. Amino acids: CASGLEGGTEAFF.

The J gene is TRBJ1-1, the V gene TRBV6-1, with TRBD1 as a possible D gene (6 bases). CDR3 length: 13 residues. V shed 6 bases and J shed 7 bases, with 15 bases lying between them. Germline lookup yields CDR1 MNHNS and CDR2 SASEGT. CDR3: CASSLGTFNEAFF. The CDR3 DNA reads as TGTGCCAGCAGCCTCGGGACATTCAATGAAGCTTTCTTT.

The CDR3 DNA reads TGCGCCAGCAGCCCCCATTTACAGACCTACGAGCAGTACTTC. Amino acids: CASSPHLQTYEQYF. This rearrangement joins TRBV5-1 to TRBJ2-7; no clear D. The CDR3 totals 14 residues. Trimming cost V 4 bases and J 2 bases, with 13 bases left between them. Germline V CDR1 and CDR2: SGHRS, YFSETQ.

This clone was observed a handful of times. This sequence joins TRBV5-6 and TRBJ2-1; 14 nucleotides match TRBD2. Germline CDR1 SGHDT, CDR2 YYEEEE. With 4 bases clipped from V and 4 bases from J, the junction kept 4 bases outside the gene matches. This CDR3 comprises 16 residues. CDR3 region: CASSPWTSGRYNEQFF. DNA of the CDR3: TGTGCCAGCAGCCCATGGACTAGCGGGAGGTACAATGAGCAGTTCTTC.

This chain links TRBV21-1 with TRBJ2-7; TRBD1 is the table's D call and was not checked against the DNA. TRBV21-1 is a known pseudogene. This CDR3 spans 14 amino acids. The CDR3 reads CASIPGQGLYEQYF. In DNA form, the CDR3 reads TGTGCCAGCATCCCGGGACAGGGGCTCTACGAGCAGTACTTC.

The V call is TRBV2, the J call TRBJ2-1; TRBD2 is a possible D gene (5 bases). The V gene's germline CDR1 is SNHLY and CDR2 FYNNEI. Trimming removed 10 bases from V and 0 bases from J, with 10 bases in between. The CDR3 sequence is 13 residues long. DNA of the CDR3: TGTGCCACTTCCGGGGTCTCCTACAATGAGCAGTTCTTC. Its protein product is CATSGVSYNEQFF.

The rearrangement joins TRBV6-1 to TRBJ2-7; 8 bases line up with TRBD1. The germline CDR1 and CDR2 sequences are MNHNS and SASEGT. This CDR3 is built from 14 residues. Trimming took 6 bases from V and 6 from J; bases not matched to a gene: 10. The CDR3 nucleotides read TGTGCCAGCAGACCGACCGACAGGGGTCGCGAGCAGTACTTC. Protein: CASRPTDRGREQYF.

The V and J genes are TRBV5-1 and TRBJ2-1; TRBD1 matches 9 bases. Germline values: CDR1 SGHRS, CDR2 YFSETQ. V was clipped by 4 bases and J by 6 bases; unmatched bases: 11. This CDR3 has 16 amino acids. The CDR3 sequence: CASSLRTGQGLNEQFF. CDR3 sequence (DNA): TGCGCCAGCAGCCTGAGAACGGGACAGGGACTCAATGAGCAGTTCTTC.

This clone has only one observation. In nucleotides, the CDR3 is TGTGCCAGCAGCGTAGGGGCGGGAGGGCCTGTGGAGACCCAGTACTTC. This gives the protein CASSVGAGGPVETQYF. The chain employs TRBV9 and TRBJ2-5; TRBD2 matches 9 bases. Germline V lookup: CDR1 SGDLS, CDR2 YYNGEE. This CDR3 has 16 amino acids. V lost 0 bases, J lost 5 bases, and 8 bases stayed unmatched.

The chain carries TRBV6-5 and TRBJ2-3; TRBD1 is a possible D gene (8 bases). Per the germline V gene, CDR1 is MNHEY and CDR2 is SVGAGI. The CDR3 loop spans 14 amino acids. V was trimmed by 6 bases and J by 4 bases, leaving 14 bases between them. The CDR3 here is CASSLTGGADTQYF. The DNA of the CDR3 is TGTGCCAGCAGCCTAACAGGGGGGGCAGATACGCAGTATTTT.

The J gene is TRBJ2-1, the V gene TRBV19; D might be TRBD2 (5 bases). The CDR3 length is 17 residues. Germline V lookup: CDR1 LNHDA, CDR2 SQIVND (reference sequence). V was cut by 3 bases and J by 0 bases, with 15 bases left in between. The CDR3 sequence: CASSIYGSGSSYNEQFF. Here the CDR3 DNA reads TGTGCCAGTAGTATCTATGGAAGCGGAAGCTCCTACAATGAGCAGTTCTTC. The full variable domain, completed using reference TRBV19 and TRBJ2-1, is DGGITQSPKYLFRKEGQNVTLSCEQNLNHDAMYWYRQDPGQGLRLIYYSQIVNDFQKGDIAEGYSVSREKKESFPLTVTSAQKNPTAFYLCASSIYGSGSSYNEQFFGPGTRLTVL.

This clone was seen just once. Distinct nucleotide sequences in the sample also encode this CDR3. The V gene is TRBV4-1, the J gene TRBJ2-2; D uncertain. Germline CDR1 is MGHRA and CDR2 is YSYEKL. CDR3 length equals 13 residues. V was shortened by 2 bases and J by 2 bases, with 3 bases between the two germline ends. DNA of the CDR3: TGCGCCAGCAGCCAATCAAACACCGGGGAGCTGTTTTTT. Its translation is CASSQSNTGELFF.

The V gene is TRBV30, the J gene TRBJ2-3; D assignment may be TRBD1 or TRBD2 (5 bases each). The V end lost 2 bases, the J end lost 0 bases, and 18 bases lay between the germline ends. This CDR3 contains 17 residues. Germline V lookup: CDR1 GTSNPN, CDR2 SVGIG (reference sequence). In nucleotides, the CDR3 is TGTGCCTGGAGTTCCCCGCTGTGGGACCAAAGCACAGATACGCAGTATTTT. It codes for CAWSSPLWDQSTDTQYF.

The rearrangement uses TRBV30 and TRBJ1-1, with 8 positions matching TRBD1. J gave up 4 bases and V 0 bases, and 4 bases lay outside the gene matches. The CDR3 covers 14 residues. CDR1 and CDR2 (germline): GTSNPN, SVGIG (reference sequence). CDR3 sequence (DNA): TGTGCCTGGAGTGTAGGGCAGGGGGCCACTGAAGCTTTCTTT. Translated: CAWSVGQGATEAFF.

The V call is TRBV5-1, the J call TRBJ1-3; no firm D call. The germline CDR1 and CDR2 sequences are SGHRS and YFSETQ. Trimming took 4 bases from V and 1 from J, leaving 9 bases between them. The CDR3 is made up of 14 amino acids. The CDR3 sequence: CASSPSLSGNTIYF. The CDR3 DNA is TGCGCCAGCAGCCCGTCCTTATCTGGAAACACCATATATTTT.

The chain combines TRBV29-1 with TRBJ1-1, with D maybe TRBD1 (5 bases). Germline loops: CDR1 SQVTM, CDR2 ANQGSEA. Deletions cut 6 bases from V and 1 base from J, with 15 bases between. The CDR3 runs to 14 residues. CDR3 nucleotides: TGCAGCGTGGCAGGGTTCTCTGAGAACACTGAAGCTTTCTTT. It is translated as CSVAGFSENTEAFF.

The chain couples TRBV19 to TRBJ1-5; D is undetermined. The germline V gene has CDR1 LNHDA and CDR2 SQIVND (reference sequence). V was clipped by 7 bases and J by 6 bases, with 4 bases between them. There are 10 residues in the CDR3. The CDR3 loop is CASNFQPQHF. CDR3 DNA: TGTGCCAGTAACTTTCAGCCCCAGCATTTT.

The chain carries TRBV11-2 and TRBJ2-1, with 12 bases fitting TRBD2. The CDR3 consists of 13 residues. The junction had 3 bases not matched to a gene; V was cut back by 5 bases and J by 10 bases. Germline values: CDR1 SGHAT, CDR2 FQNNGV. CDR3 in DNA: TGTGCCAGCAGCAGGACTAGCGGGATCGAGCAGTTCTTC. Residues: CASSRTSGIEQFF.

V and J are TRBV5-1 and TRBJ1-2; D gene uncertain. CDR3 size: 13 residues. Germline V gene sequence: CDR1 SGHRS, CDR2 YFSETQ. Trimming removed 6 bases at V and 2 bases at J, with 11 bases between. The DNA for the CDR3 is TGCGCCAGCACCCCCACCGGGAACTATGGCTACACCTTC. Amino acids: CASTPTGNYGYTF.

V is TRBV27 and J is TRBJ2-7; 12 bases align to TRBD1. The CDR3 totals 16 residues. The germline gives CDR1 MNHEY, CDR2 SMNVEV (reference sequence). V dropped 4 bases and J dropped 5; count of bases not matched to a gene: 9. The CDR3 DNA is TGTGCCAGCAGTTCTCCATACCGGGACAGGGGGCACGAGCAGTACTTC. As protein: CASSSPYRDRGHEQYF.

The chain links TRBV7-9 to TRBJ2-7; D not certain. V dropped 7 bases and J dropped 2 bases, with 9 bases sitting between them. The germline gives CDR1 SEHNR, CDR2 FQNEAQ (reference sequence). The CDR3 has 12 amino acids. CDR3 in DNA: TGTGCCAGCACTTATGGGGCCTACGAGCAGTACTTC. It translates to CASTYGAYEQYF.

In DNA, the CDR3 is TGTGCCAGCAAGACAGGGGACAGAGATTCACCCCTCCACTTT. As protein: CASKTGDRDSPLHF. The J gene is TRBJ1-6, the V gene TRBV6-7; 8 bases line up with TRBD1. TRBV6-7 is reported as an ORF; its role is uncertain. This CDR3 has 14 residues. After removal of 7 bases from V and 8 bases from J, the junction contained 7 bases not matched to a gene.